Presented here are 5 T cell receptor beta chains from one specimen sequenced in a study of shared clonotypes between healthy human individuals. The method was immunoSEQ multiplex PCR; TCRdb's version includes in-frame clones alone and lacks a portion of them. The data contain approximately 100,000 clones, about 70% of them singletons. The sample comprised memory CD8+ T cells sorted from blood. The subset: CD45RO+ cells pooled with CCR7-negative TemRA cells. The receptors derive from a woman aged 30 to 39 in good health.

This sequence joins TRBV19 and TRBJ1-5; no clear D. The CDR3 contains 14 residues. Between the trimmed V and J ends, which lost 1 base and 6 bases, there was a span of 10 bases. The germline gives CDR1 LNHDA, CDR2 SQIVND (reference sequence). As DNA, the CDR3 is TGTGCCAGTAGTATAGCTGTCGCCCCTCAGCCCCAGCATTTT. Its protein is CASSIAVAPQPQHF.

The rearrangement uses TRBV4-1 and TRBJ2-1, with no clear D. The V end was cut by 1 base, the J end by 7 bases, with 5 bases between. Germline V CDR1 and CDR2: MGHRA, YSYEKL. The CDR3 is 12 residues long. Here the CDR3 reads CASSQVWNEQFF. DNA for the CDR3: TGCGCCAGCAGCCAAGTCTGGAATGAGCAGTTCTTC.

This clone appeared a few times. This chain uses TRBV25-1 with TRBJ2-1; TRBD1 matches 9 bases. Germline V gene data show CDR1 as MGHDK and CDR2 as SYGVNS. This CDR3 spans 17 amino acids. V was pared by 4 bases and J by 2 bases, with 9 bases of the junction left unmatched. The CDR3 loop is CASSGGQGFRPYNEQFF. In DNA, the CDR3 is TGTGCCAGCAGTGGCGGACAGGGGTTTCGGCCCTACAATGAGCAGTTCTTC.

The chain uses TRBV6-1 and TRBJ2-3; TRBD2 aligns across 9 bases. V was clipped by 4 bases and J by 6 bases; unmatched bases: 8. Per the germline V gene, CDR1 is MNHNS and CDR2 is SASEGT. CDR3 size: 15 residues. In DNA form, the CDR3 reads TGTGCCAGCAGTGGACTAGCGGTGAAGGGGGATACGCAGTATTTT. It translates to CASSGLAVKGDTQYF.

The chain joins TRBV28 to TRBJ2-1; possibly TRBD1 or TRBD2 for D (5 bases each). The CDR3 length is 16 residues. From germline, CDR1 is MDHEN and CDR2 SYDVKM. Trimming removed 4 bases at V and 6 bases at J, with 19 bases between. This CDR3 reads CASSSFAGAGINEQFF. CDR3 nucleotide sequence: TGTGCCAGCAGTTCATTCGCCGGGGCCGGGATCAATGAGCAGTTCTTC.